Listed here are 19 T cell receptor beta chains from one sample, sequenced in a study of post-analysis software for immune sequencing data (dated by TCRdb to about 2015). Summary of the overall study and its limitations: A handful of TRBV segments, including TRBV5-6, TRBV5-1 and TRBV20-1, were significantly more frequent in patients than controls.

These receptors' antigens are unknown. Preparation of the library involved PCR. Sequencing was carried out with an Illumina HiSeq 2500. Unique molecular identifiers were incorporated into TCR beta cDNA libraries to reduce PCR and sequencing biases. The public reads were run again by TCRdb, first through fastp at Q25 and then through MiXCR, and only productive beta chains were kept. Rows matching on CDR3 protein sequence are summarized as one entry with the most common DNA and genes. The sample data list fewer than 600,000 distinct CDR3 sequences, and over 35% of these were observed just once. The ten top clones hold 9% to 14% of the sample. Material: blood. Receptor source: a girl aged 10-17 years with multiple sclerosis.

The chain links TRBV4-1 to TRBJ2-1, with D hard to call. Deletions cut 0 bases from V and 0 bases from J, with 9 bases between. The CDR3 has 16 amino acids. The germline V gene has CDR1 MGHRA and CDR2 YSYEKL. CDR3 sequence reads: CASSQDVTSSYNEQFF. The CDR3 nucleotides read TGCGCCAGCAGCCAAGATGTAACCAGCTCCTACAATGAGCAGTTCTTC.

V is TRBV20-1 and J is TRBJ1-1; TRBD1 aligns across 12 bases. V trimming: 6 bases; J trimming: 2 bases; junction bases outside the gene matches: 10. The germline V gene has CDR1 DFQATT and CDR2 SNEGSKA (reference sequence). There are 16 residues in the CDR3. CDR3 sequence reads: CSAAGTGGAANTEAFF. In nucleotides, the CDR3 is TGCAGTGCAGCCGGGACAGGGGGCGCGGCAAACACTGAAGCTTTCTTT.

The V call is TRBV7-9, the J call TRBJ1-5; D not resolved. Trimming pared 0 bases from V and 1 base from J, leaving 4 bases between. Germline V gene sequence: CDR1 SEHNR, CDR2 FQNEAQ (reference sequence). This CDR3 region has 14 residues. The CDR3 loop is CASSLAGSNQPQHF. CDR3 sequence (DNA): TGTGCCAGCAGCTTAGCCGGCAGCAATCAGCCCCAGCATTTT.

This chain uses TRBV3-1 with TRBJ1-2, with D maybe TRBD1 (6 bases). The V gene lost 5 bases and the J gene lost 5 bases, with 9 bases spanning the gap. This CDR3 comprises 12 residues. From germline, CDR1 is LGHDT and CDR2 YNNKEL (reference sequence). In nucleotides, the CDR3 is TGTGCCAGCAGCACACAGGGATATGGCTACACCTTC. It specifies CASSTQGYGYTF. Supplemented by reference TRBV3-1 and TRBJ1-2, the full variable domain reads DTAVSQTPKYLVTQMGNDKSIKCEQNLGHDTMYWYKQDSKKFLKIMFSYNNKELIINETVPNRFSPKSPDKAHLNLHINSLELGDSAVYFCASSTQGYGYTFGSGTRLTVV.

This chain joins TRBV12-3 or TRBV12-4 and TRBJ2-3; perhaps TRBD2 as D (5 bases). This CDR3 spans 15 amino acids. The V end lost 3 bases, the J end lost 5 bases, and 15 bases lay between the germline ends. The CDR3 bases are TGTGCCAGCAGTTTGAAGGGTCCACGGGGAGATACGCAGTATTTT. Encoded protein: CASSLKGPRGDTQYF.

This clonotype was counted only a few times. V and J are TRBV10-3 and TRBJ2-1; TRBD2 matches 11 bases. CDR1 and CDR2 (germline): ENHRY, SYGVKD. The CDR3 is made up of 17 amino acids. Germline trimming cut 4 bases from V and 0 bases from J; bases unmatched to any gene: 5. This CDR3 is CAISGASGRSSYNEQFF. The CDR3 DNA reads TGTGCCATCAGTGGGGCTAGCGGGAGGTCCTCCTACAATGAGCAGTTCTTC.

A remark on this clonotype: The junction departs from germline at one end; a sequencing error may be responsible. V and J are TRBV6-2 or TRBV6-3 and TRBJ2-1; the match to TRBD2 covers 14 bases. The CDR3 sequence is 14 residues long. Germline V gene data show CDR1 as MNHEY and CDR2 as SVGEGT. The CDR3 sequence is CTSVGGLAGVGQFF. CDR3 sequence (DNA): TGTACCAGCGTAGGGGGACTAGCGGGAGTTGGACAGTTCTTC.

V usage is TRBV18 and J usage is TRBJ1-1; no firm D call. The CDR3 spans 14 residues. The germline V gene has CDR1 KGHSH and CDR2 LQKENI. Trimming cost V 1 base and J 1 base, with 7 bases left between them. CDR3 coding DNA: TGTGCCAGCTCACCACAGGGTGGGAACACTGAAGCTTTCTTT. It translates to CASSPQGGNTEAFF.

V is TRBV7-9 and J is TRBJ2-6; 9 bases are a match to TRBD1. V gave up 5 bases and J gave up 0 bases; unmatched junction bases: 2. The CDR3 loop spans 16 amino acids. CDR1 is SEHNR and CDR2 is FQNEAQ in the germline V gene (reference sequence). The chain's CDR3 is CASSVTGGSGANVLTF. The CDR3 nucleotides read TGTGCCAGCAGCGTGACAGGGGGCTCTGGGGCCAACGTCCTGACTTTC.

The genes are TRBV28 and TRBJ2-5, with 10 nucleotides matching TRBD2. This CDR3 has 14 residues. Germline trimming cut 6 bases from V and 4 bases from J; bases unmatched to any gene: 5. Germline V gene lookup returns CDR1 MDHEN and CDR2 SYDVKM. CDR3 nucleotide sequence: TGTGCCAGCAGGGCTAGCGGGAGTAGAGAGACCCAGTACTTC. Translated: CASRASGSRETQYF.

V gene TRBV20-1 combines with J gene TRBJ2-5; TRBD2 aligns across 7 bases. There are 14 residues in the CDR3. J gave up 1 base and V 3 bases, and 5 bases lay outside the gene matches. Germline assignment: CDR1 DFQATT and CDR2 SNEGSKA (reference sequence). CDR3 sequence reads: CSASEAGLQETQYF. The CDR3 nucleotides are TGCAGTGCTAGTGAAGCGGGACTCCAAGAGACCCAGTACTTC.

CDR3 in DNA: TGTGCCAGCAGTCCCGTGGACAGGGAGTTGGATACGCAGTATTTT. Translating gives CASSPVDRELDTQYF. The chain carries TRBV28 and TRBJ2-3; TRBD1 matches 8 bases. The CDR3 is 15 amino acids. The junction had 10 bases not matched to a gene; V was cut back by 5 bases and J by 6 bases. Germline-derived CDR1 and CDR2 are MDHEN and SYDVKM.

DNA for the CDR3: TGTGCCAGCAGTCAAAGTAGTGGGGGAGCTTTCTTT. This translates into CASSQSSGGAFF. The chain combines TRBV6-2 or TRBV6-3 with TRBJ1-1; a weak D match, TRBD1 (5 bases). The V gene lost 5 bases and the J gene lost 10 bases, with 14 bases spanning the gap. The CDR3 contains 12 residues. Germline-derived CDR1 and CDR2 are MNHEY and SVGEGT.

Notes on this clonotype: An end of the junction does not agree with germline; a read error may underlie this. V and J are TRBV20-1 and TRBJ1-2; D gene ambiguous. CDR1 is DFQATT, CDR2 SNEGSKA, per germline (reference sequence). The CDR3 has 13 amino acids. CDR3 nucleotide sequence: TGCAGTGCTAGACGGCAGCTGGACTATGGCTGCACCTTC. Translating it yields CSARRQLDYGCTF.

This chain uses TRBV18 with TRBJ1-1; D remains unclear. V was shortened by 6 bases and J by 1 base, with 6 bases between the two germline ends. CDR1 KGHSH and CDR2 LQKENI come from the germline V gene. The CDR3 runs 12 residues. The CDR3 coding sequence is TGTGCCAGCTCCAAGGGGAACACTGAAGCTTTCTTT. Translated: CASSKGNTEAFF.

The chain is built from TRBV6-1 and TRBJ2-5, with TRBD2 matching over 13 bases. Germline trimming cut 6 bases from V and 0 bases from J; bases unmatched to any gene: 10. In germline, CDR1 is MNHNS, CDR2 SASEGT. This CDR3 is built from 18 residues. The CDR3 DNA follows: TGTGCCAGCAGCCTCGGACTAGCGGGAGATGGGGACCAAGAGACCCAGTACTTC. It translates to CASSLGLAGDGDQETQYF.

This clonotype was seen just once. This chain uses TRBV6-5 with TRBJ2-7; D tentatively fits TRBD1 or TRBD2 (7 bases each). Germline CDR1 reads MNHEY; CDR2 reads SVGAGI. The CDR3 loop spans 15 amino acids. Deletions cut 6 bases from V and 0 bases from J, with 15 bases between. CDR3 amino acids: CASRGGTVLSYEQYF. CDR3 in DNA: TGTGCCAGCAGGGGGGGGACAGTCCTCTCCTACGAGCAGTACTTC.

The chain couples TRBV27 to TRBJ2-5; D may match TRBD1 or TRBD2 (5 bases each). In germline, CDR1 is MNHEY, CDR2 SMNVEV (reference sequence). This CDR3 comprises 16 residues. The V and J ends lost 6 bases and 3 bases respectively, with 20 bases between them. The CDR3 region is CASSQRGPKGEETQYF. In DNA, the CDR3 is TGTGCCAGCAGCCAGAGGGGACCAAAAGGGGAAGAGACCCAGTACTTC.

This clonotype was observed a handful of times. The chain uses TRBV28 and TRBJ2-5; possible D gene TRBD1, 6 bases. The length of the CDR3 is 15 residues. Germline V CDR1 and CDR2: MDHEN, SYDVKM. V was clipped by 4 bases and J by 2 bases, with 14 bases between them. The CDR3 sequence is CASSSPRDIQETQYF. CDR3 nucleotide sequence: TGTGCCAGCAGTTCCCCCCGGGACATACAAGAGACCCAGTACTTC.